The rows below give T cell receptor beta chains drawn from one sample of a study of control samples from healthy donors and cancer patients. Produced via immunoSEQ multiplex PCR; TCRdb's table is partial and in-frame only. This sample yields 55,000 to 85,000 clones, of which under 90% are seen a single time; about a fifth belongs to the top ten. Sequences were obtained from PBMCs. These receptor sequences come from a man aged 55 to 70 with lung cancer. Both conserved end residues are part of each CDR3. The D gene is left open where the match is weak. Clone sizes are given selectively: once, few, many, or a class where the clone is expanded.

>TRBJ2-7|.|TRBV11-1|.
CASSLVPGSYEQYF
TGTGCCAGCAGCTTAGTGCCAGGGTCCTACGAGCAGTACTTC
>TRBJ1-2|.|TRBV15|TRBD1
CATESRGQGGHYGYTF
TGTGCCACGGAATCACGGGGACAGGGGGGGCACTATGGCTACACCTTC
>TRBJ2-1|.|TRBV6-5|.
CASRDGVGGEQFF
TGTGCCAGCAGGGATGGCGTTGGGGGTGAGCAGTTCTTC
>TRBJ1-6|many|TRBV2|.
CASFWDRNSGGSPLHF
TGTGCCAGCTTTTGGGACCGGAATTCCGGGGGTTCACCCCTCCACTTT
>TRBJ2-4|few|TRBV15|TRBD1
CATSSDRGSKNIQYF
TGTGCCACCAGCTCTGACAGGGGCAGCAAAAACATTCAGTACTTC
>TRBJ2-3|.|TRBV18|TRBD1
CASSPTTGQDTQYF
TGTGCCAGCTCACCGACGACAGGGCAAGATACGCAGTATTTT
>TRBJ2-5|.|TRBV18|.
CASSPISQPEETQYF
TGTGCCAGCTCACCTATATCACAGCCCGAAGAGACCCAGTACTTC
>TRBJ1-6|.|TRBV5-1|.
CASTLRGVESTPLHF
TGCGCCAGCACCCTGCGGGGGGTTGAGAGTACACCCCTCCACTTT
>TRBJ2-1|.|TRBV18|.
CASSPSPGEQFF
TGTGCCAGCTCACCATCCCCGGGCGAGCAGTTCTTC
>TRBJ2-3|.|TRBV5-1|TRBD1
CASSSGTGGEGTDTQYF
TGCGCCAGCAGCTCCGGGACAGGGGGCGAAGGCACAGATACGCAGTATTTT
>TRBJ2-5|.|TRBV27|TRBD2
CASSLLGGRAQYF
TGTGCCAGCAGTTTATTGGGTGGGAGGGCCCAGTACTTC
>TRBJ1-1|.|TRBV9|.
CASSADMNTEAFF
TGTGCCAGCAGCGCCGACATGAACACTGAAGCTTTCTTT
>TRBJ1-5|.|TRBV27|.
CASSFGGNQPQHF
TGTGCCAGCAGTTTCGGGGGAAATCAGCCCCAGCATTTT
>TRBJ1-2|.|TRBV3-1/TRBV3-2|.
CASSQWNRAGGGYTF
TGTGCCAGCAGCCAATGGAACAGGGCCGGCGGTGGCTACACCTTC
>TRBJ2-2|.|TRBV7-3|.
CASSWTPGAGELFF
TGTGCCAGCAGCTGGACCCCTGGGGCCGGGGAGCTGTTTTTT
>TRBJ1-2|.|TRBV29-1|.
CSVDEGNTF
TGCAGCGTTGATGAGGGTAACACCTTC
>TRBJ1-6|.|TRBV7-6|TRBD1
CASSRGQGANNSPLHF
TGTGCCAGCAGCCGAGGACAGGGGGCCAATAATTCACCCCTCCACTTT
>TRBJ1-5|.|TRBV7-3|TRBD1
CASSGGTGSNQPQHF
TGTGCCAGCAGCGGAGGGACAGGATCCAATCAGCCCCAACATTTT
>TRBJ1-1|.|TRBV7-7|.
CASSLVDGAEAFF
TGTGCCAGCAGCTTAGTAGACGGGGCTGAAGCTTTCTTT
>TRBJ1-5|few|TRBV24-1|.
CAALTARWGQPQHF
TGTGCCGCTTTGACAGCCCGGTGGGGTCAGCCCCAGCATTTT
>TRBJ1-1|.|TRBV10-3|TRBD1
CAISESGTGIPEAFF
TGTGCCATCAGTGAGTCCGGGACAGGGATCCCTGAAGCTTTCTTT
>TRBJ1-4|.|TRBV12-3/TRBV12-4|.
CASMINEKLFF
TGTGCCAGCATGATTAATGAAAAACTGTTTTTT
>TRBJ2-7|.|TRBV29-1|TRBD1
CSVPGQPSSFSYEQYF
TGCAGCGTGCCGGGACAGCCCTCTAGTTTTTCCTACGAGCAGTACTTC
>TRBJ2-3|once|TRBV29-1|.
CSVESQGTDTQYF
TGCAGCGTTGAGTCCCAGGGCACAGATACGCAGTATTTT
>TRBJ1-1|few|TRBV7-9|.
CASSLGGEAFF
TGTGCCAGCAGCTTGGGGGGTGAAGCTTTCTTT
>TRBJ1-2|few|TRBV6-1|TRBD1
CASSEGEGARGYTF
TGTGCCAGCAGTGAAGGAGAGGGGGCTCGTGGCTACACCTTC
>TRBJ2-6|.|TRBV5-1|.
CASSLVLREPGANVLTF
TGCGCCAGCAGCTTGGTACTCAGGGAACCTGGGGCCAACGTCCTGACTTTC
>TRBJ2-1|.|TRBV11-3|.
CASTRGTVNEQFF
TGTGCCAGCACCAGAGGGACGGTCAATGAGCAGTTCTTC
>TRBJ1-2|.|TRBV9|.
CASTGLKVQGEENGYTF
TGTGCCAGCACCGGCCTGAAAGTACAGGGAGAGGAAAATGGCTACACCTTC
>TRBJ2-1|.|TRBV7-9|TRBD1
CASSLAQGATHNEQFF
TGTGCCAGCAGCTTAGCCCAGGGGGCAACCCACAATGAGCAGTTCTTC
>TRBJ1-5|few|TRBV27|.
CASSPGAVGNQPQHF
TGTGCCAGCAGTCCCGGGGCCGTCGGCAATCAGCCCCAGCATTTT
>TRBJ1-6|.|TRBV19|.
CASRRGEIYNSPLHF
TGTGCCAGTAGGAGGGGAGAAATCTATAATTCACCCCTCCACTTT
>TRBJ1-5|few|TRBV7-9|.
CASSLVLAGRGQPQHF
TGTGCCAGCAGCTTAGTATTAGCAGGACGGGGCCAGCCCCAGCATTTT
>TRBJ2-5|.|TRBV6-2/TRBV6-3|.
CASSYTGLSQETQYF
TGTGCCAGCAGTTACACTGGATTGAGCCAAGAGACCCAGTACTTC
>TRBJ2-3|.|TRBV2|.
CASSAQTDTQYF
TGTGCCAGCAGCGCTCAAACAGATACGCAGTATTTT
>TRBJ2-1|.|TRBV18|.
CASSSSRGEQFF
TGTGCCAGCTCATCCTCCAGGGGTGAGCAGTTCTTC
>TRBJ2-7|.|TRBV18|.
CASSSGNGNEQYF
TGTGCCAGCTCATCCGGGAACGGGAACGAGCAGTACTTC
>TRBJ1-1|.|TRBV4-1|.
CASSQDNVGAMNTEAFF
TGCGCCAGCAGCCAAGATAATGTCGGGGCAATGAACACTGAAGCTTTCTTT